These 16 T cell receptor beta chains were sequenced from one sample in a study of blood T cell repertoires in COVID-19. The protocol was immunoSEQ multiplex PCR, while the TCRdb copy is restricted to in-frame clones and leaves out a portion. This sample carries 84,000 or so clones, roughly 87% of them seen once, and the ten largest clones take 5% to 6%. The material sequenced was peripheral blood. These receptor sequences come from a man between 60 and 75 years old with acute or convalescent COVID-19.

This clone was seen only once. The chain links TRBV27 to TRBJ2-7; D remains ambiguous. The CDR3 runs to 15 residues. Germline lookup yields CDR1 MNHEY and CDR2 SMNVEV (reference sequence). With 4 bases removed from V and 2 bases from J, the gap between germline ends came to 15 bases. The CDR3 bases are TGTGCCAGCAGTTCGGTGACTGAGTTGGCCTACGAGCAGTACTTC. Translating it yields CASSSVTELAYEQYF.

The CDR3 nucleotides read TGTGCCAGCAGCCTAGCGGGGGGGCCCATCTCCTACAATGAGCAGTTCTTC. It yields the protein CASSLAGGPISYNEQFF. The chain employs TRBV5-6 and TRBJ2-1; 12 positions match TRBD2. The CDR3 is made up of 17 amino acids. CDR1 is SGHDT, CDR2 YYEEEE, per germline. V lost 4 bases to trimming and J lost 0 bases; unmatched junction nucleotides: 5.

V usage is TRBV19 and J usage is TRBJ2-4, with 13 nucleotides matching TRBD2. The V gene end was trimmed by 3 bases and the J gene end by 8 bases; junction bases not matched to a gene: 4. Per germline, CDR1 LNHDA and CDR2 SQIVND (reference sequence). This CDR3 contains 15 residues. The CDR3 sequence: CASSIRLAGGDIQYF. CDR3 bases: TGTGCCAGTAGTATTAGACTAGCGGGGGGAGACATTCAGTACTTC.

V and J are TRBV5-8 and TRBJ2-7; the match to TRBD1 covers 10 bases. J lost 9 bases, V lost 0 bases, and 3 bases had no gene match. Germline CDR1 SGHTS, CDR2 YDEGEE. This CDR3 contains 13 residues. CDR3 amino acids: CASSLGTGGVQYF. CDR3 coding DNA: TGTGCCAGCAGCTTGGGGACAGGGGGTGTGCAGTACTTC.

A few counts support this clone. The genes are TRBV27 and TRBJ1-4, with TRBD1 identical over 7 bases. The CDR3 runs 13 residues. Germline trimming cut 6 bases from V and 4 bases from J; bases unmatched to any gene: 2. Per germline, CDR1 MNHEY and CDR2 SMNVEV (reference sequence). The CDR3 protein is CASRGTDNEKLFF. The CDR3 DNA reads as TGTGCCAGCAGGGGGACAGATAATGAAAAACTGTTTTTT.

V gene TRBV30 combines with J gene TRBJ2-5; 8 positions agree with TRBD2. The trim removed 8 bases at V and 4 bases at J, leaving 12 bases unmatched. Germline-derived CDR1 and CDR2 are GTSNPN and SVGIG (reference sequence). This CDR3 region has 14 residues. This CDR3 is CAQGRGGQGETQYF. The DNA for the CDR3 is TGTGCCCAAGGGCGCGGGGGGCAGGGAGAGACCCAGTACTTC.

This chain uses TRBV5-6 with TRBJ1-2, with a tentative D call TRBD1 (6 bases). The germline V and J ends were trimmed by 2 bases and 3 bases, with 11 bases remaining between them. CDR1 is SGHDT, CDR2 YYEEEE, per germline. The CDR3 contains 14 residues. CDR3 bases: TGTGCCAGCAGCTTAGGGCAGGGGCACTATGGCTACACCTTC. This encodes CASSLGQGHYGYTF.

The V gene is TRBV6-2 or TRBV6-3, the J gene TRBJ1-1; the match to TRBD1 covers 9 bases. Per the germline V gene, CDR1 is MNHEY and CDR2 is SVGEGT. This CDR3 region has 16 residues. The trim removed 2 bases at V and 5 bases at J, leaving 9 bases unmatched. The CDR3, as DNA: TGTGCCAGCAGTTACACGACAGGGGGTGTTAATACTGAAGCTTTCTTT. Its translation: CASSYTTGGVNTEAFF.

The genes are TRBV19 and TRBJ2-2; TRBD2 aligns across 8 bases. Unmatched junction bases numbered 2, after V lost 4 bases and J lost 1 base. Germline V CDR1 and CDR2: LNHDA, SQIVND (reference sequence). The CDR3 totals 15 residues. The CDR3 region has the DNA TGTGCCAGTAGTAATGCGGGGGGGAACACCGGGGAGCTGTTTTTT. It codes for CASSNAGGNTGELFF.

The V call is TRBV7-8, the J call TRBJ1-3, with D perhaps TRBD1 (6 bases). The V gene lost 5 bases and the J gene lost 0 bases, with 14 bases spanning the gap. The CDR3 is 16 amino acids. Per germline, CDR1 SGHVS and CDR2 FQNEAQ. The CDR3 nucleotides read TGTGCCAGCAGCCCGCGGACAGCCCGCTCTGGAAACACCATATATTTT. Residues: CASSPRTARSGNTIYF.

The rearrangement joins TRBV29-1 to TRBJ1-2; D is ambiguous. This CDR3 contains 13 residues. Per the germline V gene, CDR1 is SQVTM and CDR2 is ANQGSEA. The V gene lost 0 bases and the J gene lost 6 bases, with 11 bases spanning the gap. Written as DNA, the CDR3 is TGCAGCGTTGAAGATCGTAAATACAATGGCTACACCTTC. Its protein is CSVEDRKYNGYTF.

This chain's CDR3 is CASSLGTGGWEPQHF. DNA of the CDR3: TGTGCCAGCAGCTTAGGGACAGGGGGCTGGGAGCCCCAGCATTTT. The chain carries TRBV7-2 and TRBJ1-5; 11 bases fit TRBD1. Germline V gives CDR1 SGHTA, CDR2 FQGNSA. The CDR3 extends over 15 amino acids. J was trimmed by 8 bases and V by 1 base; bases with no gene match: 4.

The CDR3 coding sequence is TGTGCCAGCAGCGTAGGTAGCGGGGGGGATTACACCGGGGAGCTGTTTTTT. This translates into CASSVGSGGDYTGELFF. The rearrangement uses TRBV9 and TRBJ2-2, with TRBD2 matching over 11 bases. V dropped 0 bases and J dropped 3; count of bases not matched to a gene: 4. Germline V gives CDR1 SGDLS, CDR2 YYNGEE. The CDR3 covers 17 residues.

V usage is TRBV9 and J usage is TRBJ1-4; 7 bases line up with TRBD1. CDR3 size: 17 residues. Germline V CDR1 and CDR2: SGDLS, YYNGEE. V lost 4 bases and J lost 4; bases outside the gene matches: 13. In DNA form, the CDR3 reads TGTGCCAGCAGCTTAGATAACAGGGGTTTAGGTAATGAAAAACTGTTTTTT. This encodes CASSLDNRGLGNEKLFF.

The chain is built from TRBV28 and TRBJ1-5, with 8 bases identical to TRBD1. The length of the CDR3 is 18 residues. Germline V gene sequence: CDR1 MDHEN, CDR2 SYDVKM. V dropped 6 bases and J dropped 0; count of bases not matched to a gene: 13. CDR3 protein: CASSRSPGQAYSNQPQHF. The CDR3 DNA is TGTGCCAGCAGCCGTAGCCCGGGACAGGCCTATAGCAATCAGCCCCAGCATTTT. The full variable domain, rest sourced from reference TRBV28 and TRBJ1-5, is DVKVTQSSRYLVKRTGEKVFLECVQDMDHENMFWYRQDPGLGLRLIYFSYDVKMKEKGDIPEGYSVSREKKERFSLILESASTNQTSMYLCASSRSPGQAYSNQPQHFGDGTRLSIL.

The V call is TRBV6-5, the J call TRBJ2-7, with 7 bases aligning to TRBD2. The CDR3 runs 14 residues. After removal of 8 bases from V and 4 bases from J, the junction contained 11 bases not matched to a gene. CDR1 MNHEY and CDR2 SVGAGI come from the germline V gene. The CDR3 region has the DNA TGTGCCAGCCGGAAGGGGCAGGGAGGGTACGAGCAGTACTTC. It specifies CASRKGQGGYEQYF.